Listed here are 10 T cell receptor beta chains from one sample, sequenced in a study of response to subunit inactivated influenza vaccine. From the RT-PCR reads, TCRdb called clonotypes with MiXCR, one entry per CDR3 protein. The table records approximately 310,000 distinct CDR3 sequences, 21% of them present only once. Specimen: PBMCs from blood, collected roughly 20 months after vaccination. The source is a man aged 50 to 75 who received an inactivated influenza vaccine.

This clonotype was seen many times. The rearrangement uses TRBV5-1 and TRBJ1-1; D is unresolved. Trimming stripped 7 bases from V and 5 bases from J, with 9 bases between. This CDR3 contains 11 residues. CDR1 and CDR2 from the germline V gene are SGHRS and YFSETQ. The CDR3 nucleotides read TGCGCCAGCCGGGGAGGAACTGAAGCTTTCTTT. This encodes CASRGGTEAFF. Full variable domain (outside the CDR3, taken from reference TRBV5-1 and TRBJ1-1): KAGVTQTPRYLIKTRGQQVTLSCSPISGHRSVSWYQQTPGQGLQFLFEYFSETQRNKGNFPGRFSGRQFSNSRSEMNVSTLELGDSALYLCASRGGTEAFFGQGTRLTVV.

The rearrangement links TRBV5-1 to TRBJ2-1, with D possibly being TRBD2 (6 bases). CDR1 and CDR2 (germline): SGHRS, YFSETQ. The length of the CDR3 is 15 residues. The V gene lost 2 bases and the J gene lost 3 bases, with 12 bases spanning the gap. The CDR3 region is CASSFSGEYYNEQFF. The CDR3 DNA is TGCGCCAGCAGCTTTAGCGGAGAATACTACAATGAGCAGTTCTTC.

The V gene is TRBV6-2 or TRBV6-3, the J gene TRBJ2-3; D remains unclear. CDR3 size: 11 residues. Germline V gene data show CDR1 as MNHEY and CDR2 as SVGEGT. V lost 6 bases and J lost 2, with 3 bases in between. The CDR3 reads CASRTTDTQYF. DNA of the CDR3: TGTGCCAGCAGGACCACAGATACGCAGTATTTT.

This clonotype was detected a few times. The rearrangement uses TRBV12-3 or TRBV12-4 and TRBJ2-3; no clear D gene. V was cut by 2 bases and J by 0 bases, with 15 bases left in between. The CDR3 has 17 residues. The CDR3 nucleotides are TGTGCCAGCAGTTTAAACTTTCGGTTTCGTAGCACAGATACGCAGTATTTT. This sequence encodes CASSLNFRFRSTDTQYF.

The chain's CDR3 is CASSLWGANEQYF. The CDR3 nucleotides are TGTGCCAGCAGTTTATGGGGGGCTAACGAGCAGTACTTC. The chain couples TRBV28 to TRBJ2-7, with D possibly matching TRBD1 (6 bases). Trimming cost V 0 bases and J 5 bases, with 8 bases left between them. The CDR3 totals 13 residues. Germline values: CDR1 MDHEN, CDR2 SYDVKM.

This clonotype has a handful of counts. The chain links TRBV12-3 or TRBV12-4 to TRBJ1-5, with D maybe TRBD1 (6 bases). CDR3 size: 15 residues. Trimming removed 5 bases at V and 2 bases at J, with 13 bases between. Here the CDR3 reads CASSPGAGGNQPQHF. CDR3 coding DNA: TGTGCCAGCAGTCCGGGAGCAGGGGGCAATCAGCCCCAGCATTTT.

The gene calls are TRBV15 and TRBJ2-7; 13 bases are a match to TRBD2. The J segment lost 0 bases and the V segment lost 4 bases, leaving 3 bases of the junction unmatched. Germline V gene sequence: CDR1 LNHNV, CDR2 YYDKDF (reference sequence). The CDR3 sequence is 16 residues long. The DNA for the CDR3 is TGTGCCACCAGCACTGGGACTAGCGGGGACTCCTACGAGCAGTACTTC. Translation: CATSTGTSGDSYEQYF. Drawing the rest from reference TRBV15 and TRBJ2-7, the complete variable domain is DAMVIQNPRYQVTQFGKPVTLSCSQTLNHNVMYWYQQKSSQAPKLLFHYYDKDFNNEADTPDNFQSRRPNTSFCFLDIRSPGLGDTAMYLCATSTGTSGDSYEQYFGPGTRLTVT.

CDR3 bases: TGTGCCAGCAGCCAGGACGGACGACAGTGGAAAAAACTGTTTTTT. This gives the protein CASSQDGRQWKKLFF. This sequence joins TRBV11-2 and TRBJ1-4; D perhaps matches TRBD1 (5 bases). Germline V gene lookup returns CDR1 SGHAT and CDR2 FQNNGV. Trimming shortened V by 5 bases and J by 9 bases, and 19 bases separated the two germline ends. CDR3 length: 15 amino acids.

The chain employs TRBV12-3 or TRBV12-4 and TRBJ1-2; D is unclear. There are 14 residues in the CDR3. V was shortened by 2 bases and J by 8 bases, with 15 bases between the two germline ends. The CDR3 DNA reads TGTGCCAGCAGTTTAACTGCCACTTCGGGAGGCTACACCTTC. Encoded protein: CASSLTATSGGYTF.

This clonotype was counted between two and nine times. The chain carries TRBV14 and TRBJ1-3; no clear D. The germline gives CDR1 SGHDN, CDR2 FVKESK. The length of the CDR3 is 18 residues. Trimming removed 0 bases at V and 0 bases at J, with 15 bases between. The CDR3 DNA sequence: TGTGCCAGCAGCCAAGATGTCCTATTACGGAGCTCTGGAAACACCATATATTTT. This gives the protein CASSQDVLLRSSGNTIYF.